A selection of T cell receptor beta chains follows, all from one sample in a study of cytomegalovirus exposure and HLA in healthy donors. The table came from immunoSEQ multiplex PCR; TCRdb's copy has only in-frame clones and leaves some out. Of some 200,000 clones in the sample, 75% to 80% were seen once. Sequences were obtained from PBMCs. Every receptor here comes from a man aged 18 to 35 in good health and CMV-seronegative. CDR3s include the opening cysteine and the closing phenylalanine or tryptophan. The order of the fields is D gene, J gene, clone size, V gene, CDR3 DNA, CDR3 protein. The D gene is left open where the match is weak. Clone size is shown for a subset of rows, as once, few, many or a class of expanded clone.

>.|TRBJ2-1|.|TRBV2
TGTGCCAGCAGTGAGAATCACCCAGTACAATACGAGCAGTTCTTC
CASSENHPVQYEQFF
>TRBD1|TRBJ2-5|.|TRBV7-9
TGTGCCAGCAGCCAGGTGACAGGGACAGAGACCCAGTACTTC
CASSQVTGTETQYF
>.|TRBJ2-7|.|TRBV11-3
TGTGCCAGCAGCCCCGACAGGCTTGTCCACGAGCAGTACTTC
CASSPDRLVHEQYF
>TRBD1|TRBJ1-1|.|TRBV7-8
TGTGCCAGCAGCCTACAGGGGGACTCTGAAGCTTTCTTT
CASSLQGDSEAFF
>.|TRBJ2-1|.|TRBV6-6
TGTGCCAGCGGAGCAACAAAAGGGGAACAGCAGTTCTTC
CASGATKGEQQFF
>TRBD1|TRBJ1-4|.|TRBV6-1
TGTGCCAGCAGTCTGGACAGGGGTAATGAAAAACTGTTTTTT
CASSLDRGNEKLFF
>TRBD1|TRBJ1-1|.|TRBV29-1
TGCAGCGTACTCCGACAGGGGTATACTGAAGCTTTCTTT
CSVLRQGYTEAFF
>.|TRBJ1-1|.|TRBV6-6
TGTGCCAGCAGTGCGACACTGAACACTGAAGCTTTCTTT
CASSATLNTEAFF
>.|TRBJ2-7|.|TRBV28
TGTGCCAGCAGCGGACAGCCTTTCTACGAGCAGTACTTC
CASSGQPFYEQYF
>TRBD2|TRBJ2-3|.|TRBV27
TGTGCCAGCAGTTTTGCTACTAGCGGTAGCACAGATACGCAGTATTTT
CASSFATSGSTDTQYF
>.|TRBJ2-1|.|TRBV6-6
TGTGCCAGCCTCGAGGGAGCTCATGGGTACAATGAGCAGTTCTTC
CASLEGAHGYNEQFF
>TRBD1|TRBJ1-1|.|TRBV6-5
TGTGCCAGCAGTTGGGACAGGGGCGGGGACACTGAGGCTTTCTTT
CASSWDRGGDTEAFF
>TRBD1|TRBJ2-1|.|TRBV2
TGTGCCAGCAGTGAGGCAGGGGGCAATGAGCAGTTCTTC
CASSEAGGNEQFF
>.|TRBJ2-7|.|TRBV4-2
TGTGCCAGCAGCCTTTCCAGGGAATCCTACGAGCAGTACTTC
CASSLSRESYEQYF
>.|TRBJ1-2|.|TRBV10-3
TGTGCCATCAGTGAGTCGAGCCGGGAAGGCTACACCTTC
CAISESSREGYTF
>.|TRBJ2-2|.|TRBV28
TGTGCCAGCAGGCGGCAGAACACCGGGGAGCTGTTTTTT
CASRRQNTGELFF
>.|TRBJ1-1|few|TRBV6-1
TGTGCCAGCAGTTTGACAGAAAACACTGAAGCTTTCTTT
CASSLTENTEAFF
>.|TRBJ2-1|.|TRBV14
TGTGCCAGCAGCCAAGGACTGATAAAAAACAATGAGCAGTTCTTC
CASSQGLIKNNEQFF
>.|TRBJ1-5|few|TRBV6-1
TGTGCCAGCAGCGATCCGAGGGATCAGCCCCAGCATTTT
CASSDPRDQPQHF
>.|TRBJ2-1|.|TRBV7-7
TGTGCTAGCAGCTTAGCGGAAGGGGATGAGCAGTTCTTC
CASSLAEGDEQFF
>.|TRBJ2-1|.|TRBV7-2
TGTGCCAGCAGCCTAATATCGAATGAGCAGTTCTTC
CASSLISNEQFF
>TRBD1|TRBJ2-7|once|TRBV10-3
TGTGCCATCTGTCCAGGGACAGGGGTCCACGAGCAGTACTTC
CAICPGTGVHEQYF
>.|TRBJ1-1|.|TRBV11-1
TGTGCCAGCAGCTCCAAGACAGAGATGAACACTGAAGCTTTCTTT
CASSSKTEMNTEAFF
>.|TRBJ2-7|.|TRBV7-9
TGTGCCAGCAGCTTAGAAGGCGGCGCCTACGAGCAGTACTTC
CASSLEGGAYEQYF
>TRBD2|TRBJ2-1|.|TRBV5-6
TGTGCCAGCAGCTTGGGGCTAGCGGGGAATGAGCAGTTCTTC
CASSLGLAGNEQFF
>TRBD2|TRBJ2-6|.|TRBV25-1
TGTGCCAGCGGTGCGGGGGCTGGGGCCAACGTCCTGACTTTC
CASGAGAGANVLTF
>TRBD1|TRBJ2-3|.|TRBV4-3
TGCGCCAGCAGCCCATTCCCGGGACAGGGGGCGGATACGCAGTATTTT
CASSPFPGQGADTQYF
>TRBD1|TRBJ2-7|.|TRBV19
TGTGCCAGTAGTATGGCGTGGGACAGCTCCTACGAGCAGTACTTC
CASSMAWDSSYEQYF
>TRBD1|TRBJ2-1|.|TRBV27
TGTGCCAGCAGTTTCACAGGGGTTGAGCAGTTCTTC
CASSFTGVEQFF
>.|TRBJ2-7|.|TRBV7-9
TGTGCCAGCATTCCAGCGCGGGCTAGTGTAGGGTCCTACGAGCAGTACTTC
CASIPARASVGSYEQYF
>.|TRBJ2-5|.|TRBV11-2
TGTGCCAGCAGCTTACATGGGGAGAGCCAAGAGACCCAGTACTTC
CASSLHGESQETQYF
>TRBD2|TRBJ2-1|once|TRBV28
TGTGCCAGCAGTTTGACTAGCGGGAGTTCGAATGAGCAGTTCTTC
CASSLTSGSSNEQFF